The T cell receptor beta chain described here comes from a study of OX40 agonist ivuxolimab in advanced cancers. General study points: Low normalized T-cell clonal expansion also characterized some of the nonresponders.

As to this clone: What it binds is not known.

The CDR3 is 12 amino acids. The V end lost 5 bases, the J end lost 8 bases, and 10 bases lay between the germline ends. Germline assignment: CDR1 WSHSY and CDR2 SAAADI. Profiled with immunoSEQ multiplex PCR; TCRdb holds only in-frame clones, not every one. The data hold 25,000 to 40,000 clones, with 75% to 95% observed a single time. The chain is built from TRBV10-2 and TRBJ2-4, with D possibly being TRBD1 or TRBD2 (5 bases each). The receptor was derived from an adult with an advanced solid tumor such as melanoma, head and neck, liver or kidney cancer. The input for sequencing was CD4+ or CD8+ T cells sorted from blood, taken in a trial of the OX40 agonist ivuxolimab. The CDR3 protein is CASSWGSDIQYF. The CDR3 region has the DNA TGCGCCAGCAGTTGGGGGTCGGACATTCAGTACTTC.